These T cell receptor beta chains were read from a single sample in a study of post-analysis software for immune sequencing data. A single record per CDR3 protein comes from TCRdb applying MiXCR to the PCR reads. The sample comprises hundreds of thousands of distinct CDR3 sequences, 40% to 50% of which are singletons, and roughly 1.8% rests with the top ten. Sequenced material: blood. The receptors stem from a girl between 10 and 17 years old with multiple sclerosis. Both conserved end residues are part of each CDR3. The D gene is left open where the match is weak. Clone size is given for some rows only: seen once, a few or many times, or a class if the clone is expanded.

size	D	J	V	DNA	CDR3
few	-	TRBJ1-2	TRBV10-3	TGTGCCATCAGTGAGTCCGGATCTTATGGCTACACCTTC	CAISESGSYGYTF
-	-	TRBJ1-5	TRBV20-1	TGCAGTGCTAGAGAGCCGGGTATAAGCAATCAGCCCCAGCATTTT	CSAREPGISNQPQHF
-	-	TRBJ1-2	TRBV10-3	TGTGCCACCACGAGGGGATCCAACTATGGCTACACCTTC	CATTRGSNYGYTF
-	-	TRBJ2-7	TRBV6-1	TGTGCCAGCAGTGACCTTAACTCCTACGAGCAGTACTTC	CASSDLNSYEQYF
-	TRBD1	TRBJ2-1	TRBV12-3/TRBV12-4	TGTGCCAGCAGACGACAGGGGGCACGAAATGAGCAGTTCTTC	CASRRQGARNEQFF
-	-	TRBJ2-5	TRBV20-1	TGCAGTGCTAGAGCTTGGACCCAAGAGACCCAGTACTTC	CSARAWTQETQYF
few	-	TRBJ2-3	TRBV5-1	TGCGCCAGCAGCTGGGCTGGAGGAGATACGCAGTATTTT	CASSWAGGDTQYF
-	TRBD2	TRBJ2-1	TRBV4-2	TGTGCCAGCAGCCCCAGCGGGGGGGCAAATGAGCAGTTCTTC	CASSPSGGANEQFF
-	TRBD1	TRBJ1-1	TRBV12-3/TRBV12-4	TGTGCCAGCAGTCGACAGGGATACACTGAAGCTTTCTTT	CASSRQGYTEAFF
few	-	TRBJ1-1	TRBV6-5	TGTGCCAGCAGACCCCCGGGCAACACTGAAGCTTTCTTT	CASRPPGNTEAFF
-	-	TRBJ2-5	TRBV6-2/TRBV6-3	TGTGCCAGCAGTTATATACAAGAGACCCAGTACTTC	CASSYIQETQYF
few	TRBD1	TRBJ2-5	TRBV10-1	TGCGCCAGCAGTGGGGGACCGGGACAGGCGAGGGAGACCCAGTACTTC	CASSGGPGQARETQYF
-	TRBD1	TRBJ2-5	TRBV5-1	TGCGCCAGCAGCACAGGGACAGCCTCCCCGGAGACCCAGTACTTC	CASSTGTASPETQYF
few	-	TRBJ2-3	TRBV20-1	TGCAGTGCTCTCCCTCCGGGAGCTAAGACAGATACGCAGTATTTT	CSALPPGAKTDTQYF
-	TRBD1	TRBJ2-5	TRBV5-1	TGCGCCAGCAGCTTCCGGACAGGGGGCGAAGAGACCCAGTACTTC	CASSFRTGGEETQYF
-	TRBD2	TRBJ2-7	TRBV6-5	TGTGCCAGCAGTTACCGGGGGGCCTACGAGCAGTACTTC	CASSYRGAYEQYF
-	-	TRBJ1-1	TRBV5-1	TGCGCCAGCAGCTTGGGCGGCACGGTGAACACTGAAGCTTTCTTT	CASSLGGTVNTEAFF
-	-	TRBJ2-7	TRBV12-3/TRBV12-4	TGTGCCAGCGGATTCCCCTCCGGGGCGTTCGACGGGAAGAGCTCCTACGAGCAGTACTTC	CASGFPSGAFDGKSSYEQYF
many	-	TRBJ2-7	TRBV5-1	TGCGCCAGCAGCTTGGAAAGCGGACCACGCGAGCAGTACTTC	CASSLESGPREQYF
-	TRBD2	TRBJ2-1	TRBV20-1	TGCAGTTGGACGGGGGGGCAATACAATGAGCAGTTCTTC	CSWTGGQYNEQFF
-	TRBD2	TRBJ2-1	TRBV12-3/TRBV12-4	TGTGCCAGCAGTTTATCGTCTAGCGGGAGCTCTGGTGAGCAGTTCTTC	CASSLSSSGSSGEQFF
-	-	TRBJ1-5	TRBV4-2	TGTGCCAGCAGCCCCAAAGGGGGTCAGCCCCAGCATTTT	CASSPKGGQPQHF
-	TRBD1	TRBJ1-5	TRBV6-6	TGTGCCAGCAGGGGACAGGAGAAGGGGACCTATAATCAGCCCCAGCATTTT	CASRGQEKGTYNQPQHF
few	-	TRBJ2-5	TRBV3-1	TGTGCCAGCAGCCTGCGACAGTTTCAAGAGACCCAGTACTTC	CASSLRQFQETQYF
once	TRBD2	TRBJ2-3	TRBV13	TGTGCCAGCAGCAACGGGACTAGCGGGTTTACAGATACGCAGTATTTT	CASSNGTSGFTDTQYF
few	TRBD2	TRBJ2-5	TRBV7-2	TGTGCCAGCGAGCGACTAGCGGGGGGGCTAAGGGAGCAGTACTTC	CASERLAGGLREQYF
few	-	TRBJ1-4	TRBV12-3/TRBV12-4	TGTGCCAGCACCCCAGGCGGGGGACATGAAAAGCTGTTTTTT	CASTPGGGHEKLFF
few	-	TRBJ2-7	TRBV29-1	TGCAGCGTTGAAAGTGGCCCCTACGAGCAGTACTTC	CSVESGPYEQYF
-	-	TRBJ2-7	TRBV5-1	TGCGCCAGCAGCTCGTCCTTCGGCAGGGGCGAGCCCTACGAGCAGTACTTC	CASSSSFGRGEPYEQYF
-	TRBD2	TRBJ2-7	TRBV6-6	TGTGCCAGCAGTAGCACCAAAGGGCTAGCGGGCTACGAGCAGTACTTC	CASSSTKGLAGYEQYF
few	-	TRBJ2-7	TRBV10-2	TGCGCCAGCAGTGAGTCGGGTGGGAACTACGAGCAGTACTTC	CASSESGGNYEQYF
few	TRBD1	TRBJ1-2	TRBV12-5	TGTGCTAGTGGTTTGTCGGGACAGATTGGTGGCTACACCTTC	CASGLSGQIGGYTF
few	TRBD2	TRBJ2-4	TRBV5-1	TGCGCCAGCAGGGGAAGCGGGGTCGAAAACATTCAGTACTTC	CASRGSGVENIQYF